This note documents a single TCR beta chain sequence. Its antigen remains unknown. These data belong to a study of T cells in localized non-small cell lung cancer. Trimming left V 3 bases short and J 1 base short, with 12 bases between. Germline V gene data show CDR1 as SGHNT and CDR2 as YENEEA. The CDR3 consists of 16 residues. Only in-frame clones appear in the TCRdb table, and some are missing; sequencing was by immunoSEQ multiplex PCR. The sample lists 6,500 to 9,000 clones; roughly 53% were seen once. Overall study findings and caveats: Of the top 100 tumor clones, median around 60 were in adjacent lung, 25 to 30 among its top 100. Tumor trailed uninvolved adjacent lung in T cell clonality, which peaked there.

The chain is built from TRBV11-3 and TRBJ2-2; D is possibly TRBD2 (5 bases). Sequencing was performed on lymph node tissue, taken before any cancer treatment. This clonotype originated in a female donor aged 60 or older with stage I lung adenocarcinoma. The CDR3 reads CASSLEAGRNTGELFF. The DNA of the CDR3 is TGTGCCAGCAGCTTGGAGGCAGGCCGGAACACCGGGGAGCTGTTTTTT.